The clone carrying this TCR beta chain was detected ten times or more. The sample originates from a study of T cells after yellow fever vaccination. As for the study in general: SMART-Seq v4 Ultra Low Input handled preparation of low-cell-number fractions.

TCRdb fed the 5' RACE reads into MiXCR, producing one record per CDR3 protein. The table includes approximately 330,000 distinct CDR3 sequences, approximately 4% detected once. This CDR3 has 14 amino acids. Unmatched junction bases numbered 7, after V lost 8 bases and J lost 2 bases. The clonotype comes from a man younger than 35 who received the YFV17D yellow fever vaccine. Sequencing was performed on PBMCs, taken 5 days after the yellow fever booster vaccination. The chain uses TRBV12-3 or TRBV12-4 and TRBJ2-3, with TRBD1 matching over 7 bases. Written as DNA, the CDR3 is TGTGCCAGCGGTCCGGGACAGCTCACAGATACGCAGTATTTT. Translated: CASGPGQLTDTQYF.